The source of this T cell receptor (beta chain) is a study of CD8+ T cells in alopecia areata. This CDR3 spans 15 amino acids. V dropped 3 bases and J dropped 1 base, with 12 bases sitting between them. Germline V gene lookup returns CDR1 SNHLY and CDR2 FYNNEI. Findings of the study overall: Normal scalp had lower clonality than lesional scalp, with alopecia totalis/universalis lesions showing this most strongly. Sequencing of scalp tissue also captures the resident alphabeta T cells of normal skin.

Across about 5 patients, CD4+ cells underwent sorting into CD25+CD127- cells. Peripheral blood and lesional scalp punch biopsies came from alopecia areata patients. About this clone itself: No antigen is known for it.

Extraction of RNA preceded its reverse transcription into cDNA, which served as the sequencing template. Method: immunoSEQ multiplex PCR; TCRdb's copy keeps in-frame clones and lacks some. The sample lists tens of thousands of clones; roughly 60% were seen once. The sample taken for sequencing was CD4+ Tregs sorted from blood. The V call is TRBV2, the J call TRBJ1-1; the D is unclear. This sequence originates from a human donor with alopecia areata. The CDR3 reads CASSDSQRSNTEAFF. In DNA form, the CDR3 reads TGTGCCAGCAGTGACAGCCAGCGATCGAACACTGAAGCTTTCTTT. The entire variable domain, with the rest obtained from reference TRBV2 and TRBJ1-1, is as follows: EPEVTQTPSHQVTQMGQEVILRCVPISNHLYFYWYRQILGQKVEFLVSFYNNEISEKSEIFDDQFSVERPDGSNFTLKIRSTKLEDSAMYFCASSDSQRSNTEAFFGQGTRLTVV.